The sequence of this T cell receptor (beta chain) was determined in a study of cytomegalovirus exposure and HLA in healthy donors. This clone was counted once. Its antigen is currently unknown. Losses at the gene ends were 5 bases for V and 5 bases for J; bases not matched to a gene: 4. The CDR3 spans 14 residues. Germline assignment: CDR1 MDHEN and CDR2 SYDVKM. Findings and limits, study-wide: A few V segments could not be told apart, such as TRBV6-2 and TRBV6-3, and were left out. Differences between HLA loci emerged in a later analysis of TCR association rates, with DRB1 most and HLA-C fewest. Usually a TCR sequence was rare, but some public TCRs were found in many donors.

Primers included in the PCR were 60 Vbeta and 13 Jbeta primers. Measured with immunoSEQ multiplex PCR; TCRdb has only the in-frame clones, and not every one. Seen here are 120,000 or so clones, approximately 83% observed once, and the top ten hold 3.6%. J is TRBJ1-2 and V is TRBV28; TRBD1 matches at 11 bases. Sequencing was performed on PBMCs. The receptor was derived from a woman aged 40 to 50 in good health and CMV-seropositive. The CDR3 sequence is CASSGQGARYGYTF. CDR3 DNA: TGTGCCAGCAGTGGACAGGGGGCGAGGTATGGCTACACCTTC.